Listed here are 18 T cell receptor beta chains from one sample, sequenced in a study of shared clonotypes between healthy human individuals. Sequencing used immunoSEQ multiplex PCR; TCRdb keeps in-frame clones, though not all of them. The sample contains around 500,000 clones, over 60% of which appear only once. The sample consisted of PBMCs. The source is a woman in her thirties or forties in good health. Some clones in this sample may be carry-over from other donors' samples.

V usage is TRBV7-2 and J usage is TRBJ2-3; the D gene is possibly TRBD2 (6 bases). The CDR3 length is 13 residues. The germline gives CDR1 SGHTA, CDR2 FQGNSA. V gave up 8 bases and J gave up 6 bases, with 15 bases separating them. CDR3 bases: TGTGCCAGCTCCGGAGGGCCGGGGGATACGCAGTATTTT. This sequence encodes CASSGGPGDTQYF.

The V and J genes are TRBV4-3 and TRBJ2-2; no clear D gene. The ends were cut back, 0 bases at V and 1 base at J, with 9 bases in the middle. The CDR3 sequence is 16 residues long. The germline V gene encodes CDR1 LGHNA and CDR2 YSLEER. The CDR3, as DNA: TGCGCCAGCAGCCAAGATTCCGGGCAGAACACCGGGGAGCTGTTTTTT. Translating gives CASSQDSGQNTGELFF.

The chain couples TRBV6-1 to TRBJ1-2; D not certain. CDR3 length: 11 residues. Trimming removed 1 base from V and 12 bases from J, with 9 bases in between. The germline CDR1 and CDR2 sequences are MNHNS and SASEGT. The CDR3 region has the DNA TGTGCCAGCAGTGAAGGAGTTGACGACACCTTC. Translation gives CASSEGVDDTF.

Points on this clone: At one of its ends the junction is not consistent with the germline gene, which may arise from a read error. CDR3 nucleotide sequence: TGTGCTAGCAGCCAGGGACTAGGGGGCTACAATGAGCAGTTCTTC. It is translated as CASSQGLGGYNEQFF. This sequence joins TRBV7-7 and TRBJ2-1, with 8 positions matching TRBD2. Germline V CDR1 and CDR2: SSHAT, FNYEAQ (reference sequence). The CDR3 totals 15 residues.

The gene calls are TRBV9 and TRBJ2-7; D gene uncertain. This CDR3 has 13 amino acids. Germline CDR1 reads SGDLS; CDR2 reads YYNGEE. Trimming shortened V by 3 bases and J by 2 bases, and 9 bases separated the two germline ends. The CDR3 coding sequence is TGTGCCAGCAGCGAGACGGAAACCTACGAGCAGTACTTC. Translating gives CASSETETYEQYF.

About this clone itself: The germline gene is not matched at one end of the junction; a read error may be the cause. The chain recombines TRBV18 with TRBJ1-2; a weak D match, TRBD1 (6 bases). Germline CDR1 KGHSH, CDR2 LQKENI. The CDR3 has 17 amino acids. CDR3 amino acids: CANSRAPIGQREGGYTF. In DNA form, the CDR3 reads TGTGCCAACTCACGGGCTCCCATAGGACAGCGAGAGGGGGGCTACACCTTC.

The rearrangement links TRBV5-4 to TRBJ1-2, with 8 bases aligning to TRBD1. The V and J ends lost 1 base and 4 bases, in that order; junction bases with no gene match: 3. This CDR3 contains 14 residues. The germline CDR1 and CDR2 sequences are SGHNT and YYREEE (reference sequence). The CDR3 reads CASSLQTGGYGYTF. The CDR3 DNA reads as TGTGCCAGCAGCTTGCAAACAGGGGGCTATGGCTACACCTTC.

CDR3 residues: CASSKGQSGELFF. The CDR3 DNA reads TGTGCCAGCAGTAAAGGACAGTCCGGGGAGCTGTTTTTT. This chain joins TRBV27 and TRBJ2-2; the D gene is possibly TRBD1 (6 bases). CDR3 size: 13 residues. V lost 5 bases, J lost 6 bases, and 10 bases lay in between. From germline, CDR1 is MNHEY and CDR2 SMNVEV (reference sequence).

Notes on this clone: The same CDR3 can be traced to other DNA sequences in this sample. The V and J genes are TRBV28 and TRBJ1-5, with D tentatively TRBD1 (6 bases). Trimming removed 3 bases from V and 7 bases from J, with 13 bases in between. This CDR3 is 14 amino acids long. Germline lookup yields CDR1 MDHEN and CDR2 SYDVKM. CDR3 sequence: CASSFGGGGQPQHF. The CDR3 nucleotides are TGTGCCAGCAGTTTTGGGGGGGGCGGGCAGCCCCAGCATTTT. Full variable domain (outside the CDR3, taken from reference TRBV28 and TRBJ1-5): DVKVTQSSRYLVKRTGEKVFLECVQDMDHENMFWYRQDPGLGLRLIYFSYDVKMKEKGDIPEGYSVSREKKERFSLILESASTNQTSMYLCASSFGGGGQPQHFGDGTRLSIL.

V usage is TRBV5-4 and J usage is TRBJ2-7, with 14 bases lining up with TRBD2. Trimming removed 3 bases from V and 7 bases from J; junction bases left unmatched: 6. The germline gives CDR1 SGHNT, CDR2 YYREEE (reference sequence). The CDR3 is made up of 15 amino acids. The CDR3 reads CASSSTTSGRGEQYF. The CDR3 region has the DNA TGTGCCAGCAGCTCAACGACTAGCGGGAGGGGTGAGCAGTACTTC. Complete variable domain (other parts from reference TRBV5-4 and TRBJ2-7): ETGVTQSPTHLIKTRGQQVTLRCSSQSGHNTVSWYQQALGQGPQFIFQYYREEENGRGNFPPRFSGLQFPNYSSELNVNALELDDSALYLCASSSTTSGRGEQYFGPGTRLTVT.

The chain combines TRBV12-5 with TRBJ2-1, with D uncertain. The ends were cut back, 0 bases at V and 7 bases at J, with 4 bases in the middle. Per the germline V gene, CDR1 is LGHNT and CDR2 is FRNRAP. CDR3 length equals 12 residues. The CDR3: CASGLVRNEQFF. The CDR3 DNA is TGTGCTAGTGGTTTGGTACGTAATGAGCAGTTCTTC.

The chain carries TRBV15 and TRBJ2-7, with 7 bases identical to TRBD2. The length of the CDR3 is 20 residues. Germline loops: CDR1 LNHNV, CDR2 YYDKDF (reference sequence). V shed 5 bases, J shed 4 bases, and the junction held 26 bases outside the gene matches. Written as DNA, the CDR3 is TGTGCCACCAGCGGAGGCAGGGATTGGGGAGCGGGACCACATCGGTACGAGCAGTACTTC. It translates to CATSGGRDWGAGPHRYEQYF.

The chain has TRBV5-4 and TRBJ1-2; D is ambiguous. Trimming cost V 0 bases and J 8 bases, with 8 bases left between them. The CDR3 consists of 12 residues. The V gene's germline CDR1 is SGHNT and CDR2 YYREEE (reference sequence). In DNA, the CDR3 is TGTGCCAGCAGCTTGGGCGGTCAGGGCTACACCTTC. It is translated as CASSLGGQGYTF.

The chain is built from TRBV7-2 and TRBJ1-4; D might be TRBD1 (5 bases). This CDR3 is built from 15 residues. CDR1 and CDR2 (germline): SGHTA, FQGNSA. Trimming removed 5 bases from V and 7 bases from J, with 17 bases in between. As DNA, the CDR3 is TGTGCCAGCAGCCCGTTTATGGGGAGGGGTGAAAAACTGTTTTTT. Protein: CASSPFMGRGEKLFF.

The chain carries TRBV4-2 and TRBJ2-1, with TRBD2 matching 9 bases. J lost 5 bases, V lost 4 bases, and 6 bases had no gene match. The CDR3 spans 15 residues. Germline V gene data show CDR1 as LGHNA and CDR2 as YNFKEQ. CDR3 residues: CASSRSGSNNNEQFF. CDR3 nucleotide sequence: TGTGCCAGCAGCCGTAGCGGGAGTAACAACAATGAGCAGTTCTTC.

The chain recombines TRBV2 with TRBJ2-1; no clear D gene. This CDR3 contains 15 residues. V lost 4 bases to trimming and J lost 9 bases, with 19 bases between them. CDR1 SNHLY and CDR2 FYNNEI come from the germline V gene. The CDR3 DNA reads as TGTGCCAGCAGTGTCTTCGGCGACTCATCGACTGAGCAGTTCTTC. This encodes CASSVFGDSSTEQFF.

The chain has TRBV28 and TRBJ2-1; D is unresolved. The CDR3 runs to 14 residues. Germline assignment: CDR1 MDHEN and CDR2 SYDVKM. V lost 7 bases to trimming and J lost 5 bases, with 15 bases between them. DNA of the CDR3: TGTGCCAGCACCCTAGGGTTCCCTGACAATGAGCAGTTCTTC. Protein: CASTLGFPDNEQFF.

The CDR3, as DNA: TGCGCCAGCAGCTTGGAGGGTGGGAGCTACGAGCAGTACTTC. Translating gives CASSLEGGSYEQYF. This sequence joins TRBV5-1 and TRBJ2-7, with a possible D match to TRBD2 (5 bases). CDR1 and CDR2 (germline): SGHRS, YFSETQ. The CDR3 extends over 14 amino acids. Trimming took 0 bases from V and 3 from J, leaving 10 bases between them.